These 20 T cell receptor beta chains were sequenced from one sample in a study of T cell repertoires in cytomegalovirus infection. Using its own MiXCR run on the reads, TCRdb lists one record per CDR3 protein. This sample has more than 650,000 distinct CDR3 sequences, with 35% found just once. The sample comprised PBMCs. Receptors originate from a human donor in good health (CMV status not recorded). Some clones in this sample may be carry-over from other donors' samples.

The chain joins TRBV24-1 to TRBJ1-2; 8 nucleotides align to TRBD1. CDR1 KGHDR and CDR2 SFDVKD come from the germline V gene. The CDR3 has 16 amino acids. V lost 9 bases and J lost 8; bases outside the gene matches: 19. This CDR3 is CATSAGKGPTGDGYTF. The CDR3 DNA sequence: TGTGCCACCTCCGCCGGGAAAGGGCCGACAGGGGACGGCTACACCTTC.

In DNA form, the CDR3 reads TGTGCCAGCAGCTCCAGTAGCGGGGCGGAGTACTTC. Translated: CASSSSSGAEYF. V gene TRBV7-2 combines with J gene TRBJ2-5; 8 bases are shared with TRBD2. This CDR3 region has 12 residues. After removal of 4 bases from V and 12 bases from J, the junction contained 7 bases not matched to a gene. Germline CDR1 SGHTA, CDR2 FQGNSA.

This clonotype showed up many times. V and J are TRBV6-1 and TRBJ2-1; 9 bases are shared with TRBD1. Germline V gene sequence: CDR1 MNHNS, CDR2 SASEGT. J lost 6 bases, V lost 0 bases, and 3 bases had no gene match. CDR3 length: 15 amino acids. The CDR3 region is CASSEAGTGRNEQFF. Here the CDR3 DNA reads TGTGCCAGCAGTGAAGCGGGGACAGGGCGCAATGAGCAGTTCTTC.

This clonotype was observed many times. The chain uses TRBV7-6 and TRBJ1-5; D is unclear. V was cut by 5 bases and J by 6 bases, with 20 bases left in between. This CDR3 region has 16 residues. Germline V gene lookup returns CDR1 SGHVS and CDR2 FNYEAQ. The DNA of the CDR3 is TGTGCCAGCAGCCCCCACGGCACCACCTCGGGTCAGCCCCAGCATTTT. Translation: CASSPHGTTSGQPQHF.

The table lists this clonotype with many counts. The CDR3 DNA reads as TGTGCCAGCATATTCCGGAACACCGGGGAGCTGTTTTTT. Translated, it gives CASIFRNTGELFF. The chain carries TRBV7-2 and TRBJ2-2, with unresolved D. V was clipped by 7 bases and J by 1 base, with 7 bases between them. Germline CDR1 is SGHTA and CDR2 is FQGNSA. This CDR3 contains 13 residues.

This clonotype was detected ten times or more. The CDR3 sequence is CASRGTGVTGELFF. The CDR3, as DNA: TGTGCCAGTAGAGGGACAGGGGTCACCGGGGAGCTGTTTTTT. This rearrangement joins TRBV19 to TRBJ2-2; 10 nucleotides align to TRBD1. V trimming: 6 bases; J trimming: 4 bases; junction bases outside the gene matches: 2. This CDR3 has 14 amino acids. Germline loops: CDR1 LNHDA, CDR2 SQIVND (reference sequence).

Only a few counts were recorded for this clonotype. The chain is built from TRBV7-9 and TRBJ1-5, with D unclear. This CDR3 contains 14 residues. Germline values: CDR1 SEHNR, CDR2 FQNEAQ (reference sequence). The ends were cut back, 2 bases at V and 2 bases at J, with 7 bases in the middle. The CDR3 bases are TGTGCCAGCAGCTTAAACACGGGCAATCAGCCCCAGCATTTT. Protein: CASSLNTGNQPQHF.

Ten or more counts support this clonotype. V usage is TRBV20-1 and J usage is TRBJ2-3; TRBD2 aligns across 7 bases. The CDR3 covers 14 residues. The V gene's germline CDR1 is DFQATT and CDR2 SNEGSKA (reference sequence). J lost 5 bases, V lost 6 bases, and 11 bases had no gene match. The DNA for the CDR3 is TGCAGTGCCCCAACCCCGGGACTAAGAGATACGCAGTATTTT. This gives the protein CSAPTPGLRDTQYF.

This clonotype came up a few times. The gene calls are TRBV4-1 and TRBJ2-5; D may be TRBD1 (6 bases). Germline V gene data show CDR1 as MGHRA and CDR2 as YSYEKL. Trimming took 4 bases from V and 4 from J, leaving 16 bases between them. CDR3 length: 15 residues. As DNA, the CDR3 is TGCGCCAGCAGCCTGTTGGGGGCGCAGGGAGAGACCCAGTACTTC. This gives the protein CASSLLGAQGETQYF.

This clonotype showed up just a few times. This chain joins TRBV9 and TRBJ2-2; weak D call: TRBD2 (5 bases). CDR1 is SGDLS and CDR2 is YYNGEE in the germline V gene. The CDR3 consists of 13 residues. V lost 3 bases and J 6 bases, leaving 9 bases between the germline ends. CDR3 coding DNA: TGTGCCAGCAGCGGCGCGGGTCCCGGGGAGCTGTTTTTT. Protein: CASSGAGPGELFF.

V and J are TRBV20-1 and TRBJ2-3; D gene unclear. With 6 bases removed from V and 2 bases from J, the gap between germline ends came to 12 bases. This CDR3 is 13 amino acids long. CDR1 and CDR2 from the germline V gene are DFQATT and SNEGSKA (reference sequence). For the CDR3, the DNA is TGCAGTGCAACGACCTTACACACAGATACGCAGTATTTT. Protein sequence: CSATTLHTDTQYF.

This clonotype was observed once. The chain recombines TRBV30 with TRBJ1-3; no firm D call. Deletions cut 4 bases from V and 0 bases from J, with 10 bases between. The CDR3 covers 14 residues. Germline values: CDR1 GTSNPN, CDR2 SVGIG (reference sequence). CDR3 amino acids: CAWKSGLSGNTIYF. The CDR3 nucleotides are TGTGCCTGGAAATCAGGCCTCTCTGGAAACACCATATATTTT.

This clonotype was detected a few times. The CDR3 DNA reads TGTGCCAGCAGTCTCGGACAGGGAGTAGGGGAGACCCAGTACTTC. This gives the protein CASSLGQGVGETQYF. The chain uses TRBV12-3 or TRBV12-4 and TRBJ2-5; 8 bases fit TRBD1. The CDR3 is 15 amino acids. The V and J ends lost 5 bases and 5 bases, in that order; junction bases with no gene match: 10.

This chain joins TRBV2 and TRBJ1-2, with unresolved D. The V and J ends lost 0 bases and 4 bases respectively, with 12 bases between them. This CDR3 spans 15 amino acids. Germline values: CDR1 SNHLY, CDR2 FYNNEI. The CDR3 reads CASSEAPLYLYGYTF. CDR3 sequence (DNA): TGTGCCAGCAGTGAAGCTCCTCTGTATCTCTATGGCTACACCTTC. The complete variable domain, with remaining parts taken from reference TRBV2 and TRBJ1-2, reads EPEVTQTPSHQVTQMGQEVILRCVPISNHLYFYWYRQILGQKVEFLVSFYNNEISEKSEIFDDQFSVERPDGSNFTLKIRSTKLEDSAMYFCASSEAPLYLYGYTFGSGTRLTVV.

This chain joins TRBV11-3 and TRBJ2-7; D is tentatively TRBD1 or TRBD2 (6 bases each). The CDR3 extends over 16 amino acids. CDR1 is SGHNT, CDR2 YENEEA, per germline. V dropped 5 bases and J dropped 1 base, with 18 bases sitting between them. The CDR3 coding sequence is TGTGCCAGCAGCCCACAGAGGCGGGACAATTCCTACGAGCAGTACTTC. Its protein is CASSPQRRDNSYEQYF.

This clonotype was recorded a few times. The CDR3 DNA follows: TGTGCCAGCACCCAGGGGGCAAGTGGCTACACCTTC. Protein sequence: CASTQGASGYTF. The chain uses TRBV5-6 and TRBJ1-2; 8 nucleotides match TRBD1. CDR3 length: 12 amino acids. Trimming removed 6 bases from V and 7 bases from J; junction bases left unmatched: 5. The germline V gene encodes CDR1 SGHDT and CDR2 YYEEEE.

The J gene is TRBJ1-3, the V gene TRBV11-2; weak D call: TRBD1 (5 bases). Trimming shortened V by 4 bases and J by 7 bases, and 17 bases separated the two germline ends. CDR1 is SGHAT, CDR2 FQNNGV, per germline. The CDR3 totals 15 residues. DNA for the CDR3: TGTGCCAGCAGCTCCTCTACAGGACCCAGGAACACCATATATTTT. Its protein product is CASSSSTGPRNTIYF. Filled out from reference TRBV11-2 and TRBJ1-3, the complete variable domain reads EAGVAQSPRYKIIEKRQSVAFWCNPISGHATLYWYQQILGQGPKLLIQFQNNGVVDDSQLPKDRFSAERLKGVDSTLKIQPAKLEDSAVYLCASSSSTGPRNTIYFGEGSWLTVV.

The sample holds many counts of this clonotype. The CDR3 here is CASSLIGGPSTDTQYF. CDR3 nucleotides: TGTGCCAGCAGCCTCATAGGGGGGCCTAGCACAGATACGCAGTATTTT. V and J are TRBV7-6 and TRBJ2-3; TRBD1 or TRBD2 may be the D gene (6 bases each). Per germline, CDR1 SGHVS and CDR2 FNYEAQ. V was pared by 5 bases and J by 0 bases, with 15 bases between. The CDR3 loop spans 16 amino acids.

This chain connects TRBV5-1 to TRBJ1-1; D is perhaps TRBD1 (5 bases). V was cut by 5 bases and J by 0 bases, with 14 bases left in between. CDR1 is SGHRS and CDR2 is YFSETQ in the germline V gene. The CDR3 consists of 15 residues. The DNA for the CDR3 is TGCGCCAGCAGATATTCCGGGACGGTGAACACTGAAGCTTTCTTT. This translates into CASRYSGTVNTEAFF.

This CDR3 reads CASSQSPTGHQPQHF. In DNA form, the CDR3 reads TGCGCCAGCAGCCAATCCCCGACAGGCCATCAGCCCCAGCATTTT. The gene calls are TRBV4-1 and TRBJ1-5, with a tentative D call TRBD1 (6 bases). The CDR3 consists of 15 residues. Germline CDR1 reads MGHRA; CDR2 reads YSYEKL. With 2 bases removed from V and 5 bases from J, the gap between germline ends came to 13 bases.